The T cell receptor (beta chain) described here comes from a study of vaccination and CD4 T cells after COVID-19. Regarding treatment: approximately 10-day PBMC culture with coronavirus spike peptide pools or control peptides (ViraFEST assay). CDR3 size: 15 residues. The V end lost 1 base, the J end lost 3 bases, and 12 bases lay between the germline ends. Germline CDR1 reads SGHNT; CDR2 reads YYREEE (reference sequence). Sequenced with the Oncomine TCR Beta short-read assay was DNA taken from cultured CD4+ T cells. TCRdb independently ran MiXCR on the PCR reads; one entry per CDR3 protein. The data hold over 15,000 distinct CDR3 sequences, with around 80% observed a single time. This clonotype was recorded once. Its antigen remains unidentified.

Sequencing was performed on CD4+ T cells from blood, cultured in vitro, taken after SARS-CoV-2 vaccination. The V gene is TRBV5-4, the J gene TRBJ2-3, with D tentatively TRBD1 or TRBD2 (6 bases each). The receptor was isolated from a human donor who received a COVID-19 vaccine. In DNA, the CDR3 is TGTGCCAGCAGCTTGAGGGGGGCGCGGACAGATACGCAGTATTTT. Translated: CASSLRGARTDTQYF.